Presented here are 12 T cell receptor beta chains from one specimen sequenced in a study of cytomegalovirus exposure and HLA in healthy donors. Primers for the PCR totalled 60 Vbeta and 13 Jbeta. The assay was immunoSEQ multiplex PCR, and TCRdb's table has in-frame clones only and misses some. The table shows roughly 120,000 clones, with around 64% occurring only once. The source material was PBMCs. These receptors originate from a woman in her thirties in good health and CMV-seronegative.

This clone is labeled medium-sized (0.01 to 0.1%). DNA for the CDR3: TGCGCCAGCAGCCAAGGCCGGGACTACAATGAGCAGTTCTTC. This translates into CASSQGRDYNEQFF. J is TRBJ2-1 and V is TRBV4-3, with a weak D call TRBD2 (5 bases). The germline V and J ends were trimmed by 1 base and 3 bases, with 7 bases remaining between them. CDR3 length: 14 amino acids. Germline V lookup: CDR1 LGHNA, CDR2 YSLEER.

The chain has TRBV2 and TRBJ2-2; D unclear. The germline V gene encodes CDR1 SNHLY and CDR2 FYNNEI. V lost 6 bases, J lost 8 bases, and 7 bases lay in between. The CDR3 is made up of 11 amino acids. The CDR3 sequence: CASSQSGELFF. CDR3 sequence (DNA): TGTGCCAGCAGCCAATCAGGGGAGCTGTTTTTT.

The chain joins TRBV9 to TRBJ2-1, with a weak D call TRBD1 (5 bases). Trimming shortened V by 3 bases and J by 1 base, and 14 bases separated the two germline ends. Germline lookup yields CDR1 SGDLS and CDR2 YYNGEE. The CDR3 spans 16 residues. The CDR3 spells CASSGDLPGSYNEQFF. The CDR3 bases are TGTGCCAGCAGCGGTGACCTTCCAGGGTCCTACAATGAGCAGTTCTTC.

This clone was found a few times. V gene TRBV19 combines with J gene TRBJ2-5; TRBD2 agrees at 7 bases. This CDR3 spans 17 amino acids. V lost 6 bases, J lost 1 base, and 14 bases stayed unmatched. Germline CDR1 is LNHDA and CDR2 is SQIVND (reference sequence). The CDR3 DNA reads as TGTGCCAGTAGCAAGATGGGGAGGGGCGCAATCCAAGAGACCCAGTACTTC. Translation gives CASSKMGRGAIQETQYF.

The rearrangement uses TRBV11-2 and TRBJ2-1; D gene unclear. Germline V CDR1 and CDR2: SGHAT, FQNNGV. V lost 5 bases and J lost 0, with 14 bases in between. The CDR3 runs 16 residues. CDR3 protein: CASSAAVESSYNEQFF. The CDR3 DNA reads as TGTGCCAGCAGCGCCGCCGTAGAGAGCTCCTACAATGAGCAGTTCTTC.

The CDR3 sequence: CASSMGTSTNEKLFF. The CDR3 region has the DNA TGTGCCAGCAGTATGGGGACATCCACTAATGAAAAACTGTTTTTT. The V and J genes are TRBV6-6 and TRBJ1-4, with TRBD1 as a possible D gene (6 bases). CDR1 MNHNY and CDR2 SVGAGI come from the germline V gene (reference sequence). This CDR3 is 15 amino acids long. V lost 5 bases, J lost 2 bases, and 12 bases lay in between.

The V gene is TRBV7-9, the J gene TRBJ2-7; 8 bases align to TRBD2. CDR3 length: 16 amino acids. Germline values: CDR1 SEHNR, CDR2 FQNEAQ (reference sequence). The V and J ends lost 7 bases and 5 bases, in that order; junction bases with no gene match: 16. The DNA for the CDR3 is TGTGCCAGCACCCCCGGCGGCGGGAGGAGGCAGAACGAGCAGTACTTC. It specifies CASTPGGGRRQNEQYF.

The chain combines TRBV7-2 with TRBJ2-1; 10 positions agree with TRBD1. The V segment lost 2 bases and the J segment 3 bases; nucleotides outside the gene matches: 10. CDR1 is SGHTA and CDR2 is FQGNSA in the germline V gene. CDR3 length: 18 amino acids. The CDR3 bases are TGTGCCAGCAGCTTAATAAGGACAGGGGGGGAATTCTACAATGAGCAGTTCTTC. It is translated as CASSLIRTGGEFYNEQFF.

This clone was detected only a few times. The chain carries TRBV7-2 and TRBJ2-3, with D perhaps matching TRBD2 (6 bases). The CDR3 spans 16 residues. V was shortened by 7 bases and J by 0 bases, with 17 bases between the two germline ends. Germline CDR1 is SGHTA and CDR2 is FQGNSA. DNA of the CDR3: TGTGCCAGCACCCCCGAGGTGGCGGGAAGCACAGATACGCAGTATTTT. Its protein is CASTPEVAGSTDTQYF.

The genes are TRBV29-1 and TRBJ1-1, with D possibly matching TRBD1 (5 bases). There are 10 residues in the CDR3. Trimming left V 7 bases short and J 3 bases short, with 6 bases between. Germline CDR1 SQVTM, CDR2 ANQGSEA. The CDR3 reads CSAGDTEAFF. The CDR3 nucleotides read TGCAGCGCGGGGGACACTGAAGCTTTCTTT. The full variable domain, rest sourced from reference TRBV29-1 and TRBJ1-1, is SAVISQKPSRDICQRGTSLTIQCQVDSQVTMMFWYRQQPGQSLTLIATANQGSEATYESGFVIDKFPISRPNLTFSTLTVSNMSPEDSSIYLCSAGDTEAFFGQGTRLTVV.

The DNA of the CDR3 is TGTGCCAGCAGCAGTTCCGGGACAGGGGGATGGAACACTGAAGCTTTCTTT. It encodes CASSSSGTGGWNTEAFF. The chain links TRBV7-8 to TRBJ1-1; TRBD1 aligns across 11 bases. This CDR3 region has 17 residues. Germline values: CDR1 SGHVS, CDR2 FQNEAQ. V lost 5 bases, J lost 1 base, and 9 bases stayed unmatched. The whole variable domain, filled in from reference TRBV7-8 and TRBJ1-1, reads GAGVSQSPRYKVAKRGQDVALRCDPISGHVSLFWYQQALGQGPEFLTYFQNEAQLDKSGLPSDRFFAERPEGSVSTLKIQRTQQEDSAVYLCASSSSGTGGWNTEAFFGQGTRLTVV.

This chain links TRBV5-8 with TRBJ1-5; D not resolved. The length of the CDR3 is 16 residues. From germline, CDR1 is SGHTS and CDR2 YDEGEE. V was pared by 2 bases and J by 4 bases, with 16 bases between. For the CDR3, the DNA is TGTGCCAGCAGCTTCTACCTGGGCCAAGAAAATCAGCCCCAGCATTTT. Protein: CASSFYLGQENQPQHF.